These 30 T cell receptor beta chains came from one sample sequenced in a study of T cells after yellow fever vaccination. In TCRdb, the 5' RACE reads were re-called with MiXCR into one record per CDR3 protein. The sample carries 250,000 or so distinct CDR3 sequences, roughly 6.3% recorded once. The source material was CD4+ T cells sorted from PBMCs, sampled on the day of the yellow fever booster vaccination. The receptors stem from a man aged 25-45 years who received the YFV17D yellow fever vaccine.

V is TRBV12-3 or TRBV12-4 and J is TRBJ2-7; D not resolved. V lost 5 bases to trimming and J lost 5 bases, with 13 bases between them. This CDR3 has 13 amino acids. DNA for the CDR3: TGTGCCAGCAGTCTCCCCGGTAGGAACGAGCAGTACTTC. This sequence encodes CASSLPGRNEQYF.

This clonotype has just a few counts. The chain has TRBV5-1 and TRBJ2-1, with 7 positions matching TRBD2. Unmatched junction bases numbered 7, after V lost 4 bases and J lost 6 bases. CDR1 SGHRS and CDR2 YFSETQ come from the germline V gene. The CDR3 consists of 14 residues. The DNA for the CDR3 is TGCGCCAGCAGCCCAGGACTAGAGCGCAATGAGCAGTTCTTC. As protein: CASSPGLERNEQFF. Variable domain in full (rest from reference TRBV5-1 and TRBJ2-1): KAGVTQTPRYLIKTRGQQVTLSCSPISGHRSVSWYQQTPGQGLQFLFEYFSETQRNKGNFPGRFSGRQFSNSRSEMNVSTLELGDSALYLCASSPGLERNEQFFGPGTRLTVL.

This clonotype was picked up a small number of times. The V and J genes are TRBV7-9 and TRBJ1-4, with TRBD1 identical over 8 bases. With V trimmed by 5 bases and J by 5 bases, 4 bases remained unmatched. The CDR3 consists of 14 residues. Germline loops: CDR1 SEHNR, CDR2 FQNEAQ (reference sequence). In DNA, the CDR3 is TGTGCCAGCAGCCGGACAGGGAAAAATGAAAAACTGTTTTTT. It codes for CASSRTGKNEKLFF.

By sample fraction, this clonotype is medium-sized. The chain employs TRBV20-1 and TRBJ2-5; D might be TRBD1 or TRBD2, each matching 5 bases. Germline-derived CDR1 and CDR2 are DFQATT and SNEGSKA (reference sequence). This CDR3 has 13 residues. The CDR3 nucleotides read TGCAGCGGGATGAGGGGAGAGGGAGAGACCCAGTACTTC. Amino acid sequence: CSGMRGEGETQYF.

This clonotype was recorded at least ten times. The V and J genes are TRBV7-2 and TRBJ2-3, with TRBD1 as a possible D gene (6 bases). The germline V and J ends were trimmed by 0 bases and 5 bases, with 12 bases remaining between them. Germline V gene data show CDR1 as SGHTA and CDR2 as FQGNSA. CDR3 size: 15 residues. CDR3: CASSLAAQGIDTQYF. The CDR3, as DNA: TGTGCCAGCAGCTTAGCAGCGCAGGGGATAGATACGCAGTATTTT.

The chain carries TRBV7-2 and TRBJ2-6; perhaps D is TRBD1 or TRBD2 (5 bases each). This CDR3 is built from 17 residues. The V and J ends lost 3 bases and 3 bases respectively, with 15 bases between them. In germline, CDR1 is SGHTA, CDR2 FQGNSA. The CDR3 DNA sequence: TGTGCCAGCAGCTTTCTGGGACCCTCCTTTGGGGCCAACGTCCTGACTTTC. Translated, it gives CASSFLGPSFGANVLTF.

Only a few counts were recorded for this clonotype. The genes are TRBV7-9 and TRBJ2-1; tentatively, D is TRBD2 (6 bases). CDR3 size: 15 residues. Germline V lookup: CDR1 SEHNR, CDR2 FQNEAQ (reference sequence). Trimming stripped 5 bases from V and 12 bases from J, with 23 bases between. CDR3 region: CASSPGGTGKISQFF. CDR3 DNA sequence: TGTGCCAGCAGCCCCGGGGGAACGGGTAAAATCTCGCAGTTCTTC.

This clonotype was seen only a few times. The CDR3 here is CATSDRGGLQFF. CDR3 coding DNA: TGTGCCACCAGTGACCGAGGGGGGTTGCAGTTCTTC. The V gene is TRBV24-1, the J gene TRBJ2-1; D may correspond to TRBD1 or TRBD2 (6 bases each). V dropped 4 bases and J dropped 12 bases, with 12 bases sitting between them. Germline V gene data show CDR1 as KGHDR and CDR2 as SFDVKD. The CDR3 is 12 amino acids.

At least ten counts were recorded for this clonotype. The CDR3 DNA follows: TGTGCCAGCAGTCCTACCTCGGGGGAGTTCTTC. Translating gives CASSPTSGEFF. The chain employs TRBV12-3 or TRBV12-4 and TRBJ2-1, with D maybe TRBD2 (6 bases). This CDR3 spans 11 amino acids. V dropped 5 bases and J dropped 14 bases, with 13 bases sitting between them.

In this sample, this clonotype turned up a few times. The CDR3 DNA reads as TGCGCCAGCAGCTCTCTGTTCCCGCCCTACGAGCAGTACTTC. It codes for CASSSLFPPYEQYF. This sequence joins TRBV5-1 and TRBJ2-7; D gene ambiguous. Germline-derived CDR1 and CDR2 are SGHRS and YFSETQ. The CDR3 extends over 14 amino acids. With 3 bases removed from V and 2 bases from J, the gap between germline ends came to 12 bases.

This clonotype appeared a few times. This chain connects TRBV29-1 to TRBJ2-1, with 7 bases that match TRBD2. Germline values: CDR1 SQVTM, CDR2 ANQGSEA. This CDR3 comprises 14 residues. Trimming at V came to 4 bases and at J to 4 bases, leaving 7 bases not matched to a gene. The CDR3 is CSVGGTTEYNEQFF. DNA for the CDR3: TGCAGCGTTGGAGGGACTACCGAATACAATGAGCAGTTCTTC.

This clonotype was seen repeatedly, ten times or more. V gene TRBV20-1 combines with J gene TRBJ2-5; a possible D gene is TRBD2 (5 bases). Between the trimmed V and J ends, which lost 5 bases and 5 bases, there was a span of 9 bases. The CDR3 is 11 residues long. Germline V gene lookup returns CDR1 DFQATT and CDR2 SNEGSKA (reference sequence). CDR3 protein: CSAVWRETQYF. Written as DNA, the CDR3 is TGCAGTGCTGTCTGGAGGGAGACCCAGTACTTC.

This clonotype was recorded a few times. V gene TRBV6-2 or TRBV6-3 combines with J gene TRBJ2-7; D might be TRBD1 (5 bases). V gave up 7 bases and J gave up 5 bases, with 12 bases separating them. This CDR3 contains 12 residues. Germline CDR1 and CDR2: MNHEY and SVGEGT. The CDR3 protein is CASNQGRDEQYF. CDR3 nucleotides: TGTGCCAGCAACCAGGGTCGCGACGAGCAGTACTTC.

This clonotype was counted ten times or more. The chain couples TRBV6-2 or TRBV6-3 to TRBJ2-1, with 12 bases fitting TRBD2. Germline V gene sequence: CDR1 MNHEY, CDR2 SVGEGT. The CDR3 is 17 amino acids. V lost 6 bases and J lost 7; bases outside the gene matches: 13. The CDR3 DNA sequence: TGTGCCAGCAGCCAGACTACGACTAGCGGGAGTACTAATGAGCAGTTCTTC. Protein: CASSQTTTSGSTNEQFF.

The chain carries TRBV27 and TRBJ1-5; TRBD1 agrees at 8 bases. V trimming: 6 bases; J trimming: 5 bases; junction bases outside the gene matches: 9. The V gene's germline CDR1 is MNHEY and CDR2 SMNVEV (reference sequence). CDR3 size: 15 residues. CDR3 residues: CASRGTGGDHQPQHF. CDR3 coding DNA: TGTGCCAGCAGGGGGACAGGAGGAGACCATCAGCCCCAGCATTTT.

This clonotype has only a few counts. The V and J genes are TRBV20-1 and TRBJ2-1; D is perhaps TRBD2 (5 bases). Trimming stripped 1 base from V and 8 bases from J, with 21 bases between. CDR3 length: 16 residues. Germline lookup yields CDR1 DFQATT and CDR2 SNEGSKA (reference sequence). The CDR3 DNA sequence: TGCAGTGCTAGAGGAAAAAGCGGCCACCCTTTGGATGAGCAGTTCTTC. Its translation: CSARGKSGHPLDEQFF.

The table lists this clonotype with many counts. V gene TRBV6-5 combines with J gene TRBJ2-7; 11 bases are shared with TRBD2. V gave up 5 bases and J gave up 5 bases; unmatched junction bases: 11. Germline CDR1 MNHEY, CDR2 SVGAGI. This CDR3 region has 16 residues. As DNA, the CDR3 is TGTGCCAGCAGTACCCCTCTGACTAGCGGGACCCACGAGCAGTACTTC. It specifies CASSTPLTSGTHEQYF.

This clonotype turned up a few times. The rearrangement joins TRBV24-1 to TRBJ2-2; no firm D call. There are 13 residues in the CDR3. V was shortened by 3 bases and J by 2 bases, with 3 bases between the two germline ends. Germline V CDR1 and CDR2: KGHDR, SFDVKD. CDR3 bases: TGTGCCACCAGTGATCGAAACACCGGGGAGCTGTTTTTT. This encodes CATSDRNTGELFF.

The chain has TRBV28 and TRBJ1-5, with 7 bases identical to TRBD1. The V gene end was trimmed by 9 bases and the J gene end by 7 bases; junction bases not matched to a gene: 15. The CDR3 is 15 amino acids. Germline lookup yields CDR1 MDHEN and CDR2 SYDVKM. The CDR3 region is CASLARTGRGQPQHF. DNA for the CDR3: TGTGCCAGTCTCGCCCGGACAGGTAGAGGCCAGCCCCAGCATTTT. The variable domain in full, with the rest retrieved from reference TRBV28 and TRBJ1-5, is DVKVTQSSRYLVKRTGEKVFLECVQDMDHENMFWYRQDPGLGLRLIYFSYDVKMKEKGDIPEGYSVSREKKERFSLILESASTNQTSMYLCASLARTGRGQPQHFGDGTRLSIL.

This clonotype was detected ten times or more. This chain links TRBV20-1 with TRBJ2-1, with D uncertain. The germline V and J ends were trimmed by 3 bases and 8 bases, with 14 bases remaining between them. From germline, CDR1 is DFQATT and CDR2 SNEGSKA (reference sequence). The CDR3 consists of 13 residues. CDR3 sequence reads: CSASNPDRHEQFF. The CDR3 nucleotides read TGCAGTGCTAGTAATCCGGATCGCCATGAGCAGTTCTTC.

This clonotype turned up a few times. In DNA, the CDR3 is TGTGCCAGCGCCAGAAGCCGGGACTCGGAGCAGTTCTTC. Translation gives CASARSRDSEQFF. The gene calls are TRBV7-2 and TRBJ2-1; D may be TRBD2 (6 bases). The CDR3 extends over 13 amino acids. CDR1 SGHTA and CDR2 FQGNSA come from the germline V gene. The V end was cut by 8 bases, the J end by 10 bases, with 18 bases between.

This CDR3 is CSATRDSSYEQYF. The DNA for the CDR3 is TGCAGTGCTACCCGGGACAGCTCCTACGAGCAGTACTTC. The chain uses TRBV20-1 and TRBJ2-7; 7 nucleotides match TRBD1. Germline V gives CDR1 DFQATT, CDR2 SNEGSKA (reference sequence). V gave up 4 bases and J gave up 0 bases; unmatched junction bases: 3. This CDR3 has 13 residues.

This clonotype was picked up many times. The chain is built from TRBV5-4 and TRBJ2-3, with 8 bases matching TRBD1. Germline CDR1 and CDR2: SGHNT and YYREEE (reference sequence). The CDR3 runs 16 residues. V lost 4 bases and J lost 2; bases outside the gene matches: 9. The CDR3 nucleotides are TGTGCCAGCAGCACCGGACAGGGAACCCTCACAGATACGCAGTATTTT. Its protein is CASSTGQGTLTDTQYF.

The V call is TRBV6-2 or TRBV6-3, the J call TRBJ2-1; 13 nucleotides line up with TRBD2. CDR3 length equals 13 residues. From germline, CDR1 is MNHEY and CDR2 SVGEGT. The V gene end was trimmed by 2 bases and the J gene end by 15 bases; junction bases not matched to a gene: 4. CDR3 protein: CASSYPGLAGPFF. The DNA of the CDR3 is TGTGCCAGCAGTTACCCGGGACTAGCGGGACCGTTCTTC.

This clonotype was seen many times. The rearrangement joins TRBV14 to TRBJ2-7; TRBD2 matches at 10 bases. This CDR3 comprises 15 residues. V gave up 2 bases and J gave up 5 bases; unmatched junction bases: 6. Germline V gene lookup returns CDR1 SGHDN and CDR2 FVKESK. The CDR3, as DNA: TGTGCCAGCAGCCAACTTTGGACTAGCGGAGACGAGCAGTACTTC. Amino acid sequence: CASSQLWTSGDEQYF.

This clonotype was observed a few times. The V call is TRBV5-1, the J call TRBJ2-1; weak D call: TRBD2 (6 bases). The CDR3 contains 16 residues. With 0 bases removed from V and 6 bases from J, the gap between germline ends came to 16 bases. Germline loops: CDR1 SGHRS, CDR2 YFSETQ. CDR3 in DNA: TGCGCCAGCAGCTTGGGGGTGTACGGGAGTGGCAATGAGCAGTTCTTC. It specifies CASSLGVYGSGNEQFF.

The genes are TRBV11-2 and TRBJ1-4; 10 positions match TRBD1. CDR3 length: 17 amino acids. Germline lookup yields CDR1 SGHAT and CDR2 FQNNGV. V was pared by 7 bases and J by 8 bases, with 16 bases of the junction left unmatched. CDR3 in amino acids: CASNQARRTGGGEKLFF. DNA of the CDR3: TGTGCCAGCAACCAAGCCAGGAGGACAGGGGGAGGCGAAAAACTGTTTTTT.

In its sample, this clonotype was seen a few times. The chain links TRBV12-3 or TRBV12-4 to TRBJ2-3; D unclear. V dropped 6 bases and J dropped 6 bases, with 16 bases sitting between them. The CDR3 extends over 14 amino acids. CDR3 DNA: TGTGCCAGCAGCCCCGGCCCGATTGGGGATACGCAGTATTTT. It yields the protein CASSPGPIGDTQYF.

This clonotype was picked up many times. The chain couples TRBV24-1 to TRBJ2-3, with TRBD1 matching 9 bases. The germline gives CDR1 KGHDR, CDR2 SFDVKD. V shed 3 bases and J 0 bases; nucleotides not matched to a gene: 3. This CDR3 has 16 residues. The DNA of the CDR3 is TGTGCCACCAGTGATCCCGGGACAGGGAGCACAGATACGCAGTATTTT. Translation: CATSDPGTGSTDTQYF.

This clonotype was seen a few times. V usage is TRBV5-1 and J usage is TRBJ2-2, with TRBD1 matching over 11 bases. CDR1 SGHRS and CDR2 YFSETQ come from the germline V gene. The CDR3 is 15 amino acids. V lost 6 bases and J lost 4; bases outside the gene matches: 5. In DNA, the CDR3 is TGCGCCAGCAAGGACAGGGGGCTAAGCACCGGGGAGCTGTTTTTT. Translated, it gives CASKDRGLSTGELFF.